These 2 T cell receptor beta chains share one sample of origin, sequenced in a study of ipilimumab plus nivolumab after autologous stem cell transplantation. Assay used: immunoSEQ multiplex PCR; TCRdb lists only in-frame clones, some missing. The data show 10,000 to 15,000 clones, around 78% seen once. The sample consisted of PBMCs, taken in a trial of ipilimumab plus nivolumab as post-transplant consolidation. The receptors stem from a male donor with diffuse large B-cell lymphoma.

A few counts support this clone. This chain connects TRBV6-1 to TRBJ1-2, with a weak D call TRBD1 (6 bases). Germline lookup yields CDR1 MNHNS and CDR2 SASEGT. V lost 6 bases to trimming and J lost 1 base, with 12 bases between them. This CDR3 comprises 14 residues. The CDR3 here is CASSGTPNNYGYTF. The CDR3 nucleotides are TGTGCCAGCAGCGGGACACCTAATAACTATGGCTACACCTTC.

This clone was recorded once. This chain connects TRBV7-9 to TRBJ2-7, with 8 bases identical to TRBD1. J lost 7 bases, V lost 2 bases, and 4 bases had no gene match. From germline, CDR1 is SEHNR and CDR2 FQNEAQ (reference sequence). This CDR3 spans 13 amino acids. Written as DNA, the CDR3 is TGTGCCAGCAGCTTACAGGGGGCAACGGAGCAGTACTTC. Translating gives CASSLQGATEQYF.